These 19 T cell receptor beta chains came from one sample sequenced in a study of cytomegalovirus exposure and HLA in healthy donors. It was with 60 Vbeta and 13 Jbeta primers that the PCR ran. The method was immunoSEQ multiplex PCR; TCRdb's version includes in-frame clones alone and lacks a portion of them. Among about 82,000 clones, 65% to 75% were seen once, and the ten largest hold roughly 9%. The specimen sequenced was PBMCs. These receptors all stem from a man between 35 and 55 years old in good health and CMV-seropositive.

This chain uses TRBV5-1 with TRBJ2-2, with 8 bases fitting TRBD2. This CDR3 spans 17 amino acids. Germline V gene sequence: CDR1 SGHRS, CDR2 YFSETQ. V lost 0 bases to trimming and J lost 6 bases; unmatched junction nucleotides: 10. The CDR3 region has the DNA TGCGCCAGCAGCTTGGGGCCGAGCGGGAGTTCATCCGGGGAGCTGTTTTTT. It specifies CASSLGPSGSSSGELFF.

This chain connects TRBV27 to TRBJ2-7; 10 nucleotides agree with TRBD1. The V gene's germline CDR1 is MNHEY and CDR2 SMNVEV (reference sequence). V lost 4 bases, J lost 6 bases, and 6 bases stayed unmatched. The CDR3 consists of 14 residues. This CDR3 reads CASSSDRGHPEQYF. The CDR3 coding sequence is TGTGCCAGCAGTTCCGACAGGGGGCATCCCGAGCAGTACTTC.

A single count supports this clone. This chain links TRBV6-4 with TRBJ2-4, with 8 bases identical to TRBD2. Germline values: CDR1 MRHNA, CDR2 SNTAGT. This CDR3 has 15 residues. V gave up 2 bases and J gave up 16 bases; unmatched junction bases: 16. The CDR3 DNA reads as TGTGCCAGCAGTGACGTCGGGAGGGCCGTTCCCCTCCTTTACTTC. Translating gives CASSDVGRAVPLLYF.

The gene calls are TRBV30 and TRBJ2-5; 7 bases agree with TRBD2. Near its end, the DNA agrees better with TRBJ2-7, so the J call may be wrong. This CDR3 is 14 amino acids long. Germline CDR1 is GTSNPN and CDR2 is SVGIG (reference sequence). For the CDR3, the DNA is TGTGCCTGGAGGCGAGGCGGGAGCTCCTACGAGCAGTACTTC. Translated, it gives CAWRRGGSSYEQYF.

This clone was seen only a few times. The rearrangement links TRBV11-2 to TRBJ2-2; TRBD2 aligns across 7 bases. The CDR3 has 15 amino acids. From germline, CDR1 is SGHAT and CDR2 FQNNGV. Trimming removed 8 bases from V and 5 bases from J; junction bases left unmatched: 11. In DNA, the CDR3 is TGTGCCAGCCGCTGGGGAGGGGTAGGGACCGGGGAGCTGTTTTTT. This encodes CASRWGGVGTGELFF.

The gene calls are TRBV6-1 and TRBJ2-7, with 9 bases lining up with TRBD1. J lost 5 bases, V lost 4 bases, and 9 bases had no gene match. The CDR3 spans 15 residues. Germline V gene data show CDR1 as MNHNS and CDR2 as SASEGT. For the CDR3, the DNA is TGTGCCAGCAGTGGAGACCCGGGACAGGGCCACGAGCAGTACTTC. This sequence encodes CASSGDPGQGHEQYF.

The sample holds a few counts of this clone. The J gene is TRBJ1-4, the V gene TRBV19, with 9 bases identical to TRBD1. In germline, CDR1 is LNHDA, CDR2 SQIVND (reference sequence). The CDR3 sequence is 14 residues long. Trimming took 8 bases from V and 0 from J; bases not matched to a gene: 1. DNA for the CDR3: TGTGCCAGTCGACAGGGGGCAACTAATGAAAAACTGTTTTTT. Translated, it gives CASRQGATNEKLFF.

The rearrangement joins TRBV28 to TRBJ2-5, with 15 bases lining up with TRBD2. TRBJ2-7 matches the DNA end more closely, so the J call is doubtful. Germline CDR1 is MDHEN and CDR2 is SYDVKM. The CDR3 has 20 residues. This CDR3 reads CASSFTHRATGTSGRLEQYF. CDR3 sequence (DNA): TGTGCCAGCAGTTTTACCCACAGGGCTACTGGGACTAGCGGGAGGCTCGAGCAGTACTTC.

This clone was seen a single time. Here the CDR3 DNA reads TGTGCCAGCAGTGGGCAGGGGTACGAGCAGTACTTC. Translated: CASSGQGYEQYF. The chain uses TRBV9 and TRBJ2-5, with a possible D match to TRBD1 (6 bases). The J call may not be correct, given that the DNA end is closer to TRBJ2-7. The CDR3 is 12 amino acids. From germline, CDR1 is SGDLS and CDR2 YYNGEE.

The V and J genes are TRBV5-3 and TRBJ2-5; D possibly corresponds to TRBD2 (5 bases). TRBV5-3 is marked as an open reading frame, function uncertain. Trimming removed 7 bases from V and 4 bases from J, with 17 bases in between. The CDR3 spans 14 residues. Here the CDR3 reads CAREGTYSRETQYF. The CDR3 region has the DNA TGTGCCAGAGAGGGAACGTACTCCCGAGAGACCCAGTACTTC.

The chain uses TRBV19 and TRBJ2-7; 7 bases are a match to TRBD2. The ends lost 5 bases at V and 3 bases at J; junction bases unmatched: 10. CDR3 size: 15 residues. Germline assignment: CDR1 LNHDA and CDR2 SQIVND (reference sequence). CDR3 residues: CASSSTGGAVYEQYF. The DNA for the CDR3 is TGTGCCAGTAGTTCAACGGGAGGTGCAGTCTACGAGCAGTACTTC.

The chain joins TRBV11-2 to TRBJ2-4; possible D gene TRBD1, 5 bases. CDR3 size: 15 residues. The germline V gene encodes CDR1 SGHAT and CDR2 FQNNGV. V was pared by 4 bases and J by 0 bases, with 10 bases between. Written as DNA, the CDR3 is TGTGCCAGCAGCTGGCAGGGCCTAGCCAAAAACATTCAGTACTTC. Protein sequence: CASSWQGLAKNIQYF.

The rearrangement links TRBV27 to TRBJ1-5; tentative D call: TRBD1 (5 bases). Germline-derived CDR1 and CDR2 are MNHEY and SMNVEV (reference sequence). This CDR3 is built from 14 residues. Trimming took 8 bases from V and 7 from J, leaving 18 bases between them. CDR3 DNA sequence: TGTGCCAGCGGGCTACGGGAGGGGAGGCAGCCCCAGCATTTT. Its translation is CASGLREGRQPQHF.

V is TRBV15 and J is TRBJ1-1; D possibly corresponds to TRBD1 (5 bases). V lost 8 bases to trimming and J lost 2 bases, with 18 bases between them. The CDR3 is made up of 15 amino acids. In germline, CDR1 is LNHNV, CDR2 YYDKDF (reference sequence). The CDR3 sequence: CATGGGRAPNTEAFF. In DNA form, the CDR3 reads TGTGCCACCGGGGGAGGGCGGGCTCCTAACACTGAAGCTTTCTTT.

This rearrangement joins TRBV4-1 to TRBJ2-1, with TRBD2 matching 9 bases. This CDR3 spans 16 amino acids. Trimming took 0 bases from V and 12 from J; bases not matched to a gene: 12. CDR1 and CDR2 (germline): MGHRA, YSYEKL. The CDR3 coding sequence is TGCGCCAGCAGCCAAGACCCGGGACTAGCTCGAGTGGCGCAGTTCTTC. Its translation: CASSQDPGLARVAQFF.

DNA of the CDR3: TGTGCCACCGGACGGGCAGCGGCTCGGGAGCAGTACTTC. Amino acids: CATGRAAAREQYF. The rearrangement uses TRBV6-5 and TRBJ2-7, with D possibly matching TRBD2 (5 bases). Between the trimmed V and J ends, which lost 10 bases and 7 bases, there was a span of 20 bases. The CDR3 is made up of 13 amino acids. From germline, CDR1 is MNHEY and CDR2 SVGAGI.

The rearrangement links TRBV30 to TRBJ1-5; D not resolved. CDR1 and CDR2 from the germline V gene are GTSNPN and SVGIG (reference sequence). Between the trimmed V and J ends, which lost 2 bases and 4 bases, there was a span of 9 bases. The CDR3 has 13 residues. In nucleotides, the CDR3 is TGTGCCTGGAGTACACAACAGAATCAGCCCCAGCATTTT. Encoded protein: CAWSTQQNQPQHF.

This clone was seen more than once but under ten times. CDR3 region: CASSKAGGRVDTQYF. The CDR3 DNA sequence: TGCGCCAGCAGTAAAGCGGGGGGCCGGGTAGATACGCAGTATTTT. This chain uses TRBV10-1 with TRBJ2-3, with TRBD2 matching over 9 bases. V was clipped by 5 bases and J by 5 bases; unmatched bases: 8. The CDR3 is 15 amino acids. Germline assignment: CDR1 WNHNN and CDR2 SYGVQD (reference sequence).

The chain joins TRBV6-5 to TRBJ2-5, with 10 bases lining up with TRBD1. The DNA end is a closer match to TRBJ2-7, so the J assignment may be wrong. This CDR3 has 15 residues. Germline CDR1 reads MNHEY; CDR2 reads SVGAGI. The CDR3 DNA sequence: TGTGCCAGCAGGGCCGGGACAGGGGTCTCCTACGAGCAGTACTTC. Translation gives CASRAGTGVSYEQYF.